A single sample gave rise to the 3 T cell receptor beta chains below, sequenced in a study of blood T cell repertoires in COVID-19. Using immunoSEQ multiplex PCR, the repertoire was profiled, and TCRdb retains in-frame clones only, with some absent. This sample has about 280,000 clones, with around 89% found just once. Material: PBMCs or T cells enriched from blood (not recorded which). Receptor source: a woman younger than 35 with acute COVID-19.

The chain carries TRBV9 and TRBJ2-5, with 10 bases aligning to TRBD1. Germline-derived CDR1 and CDR2 are SGDLS and YYNGEE. This CDR3 spans 16 amino acids. V was clipped by 0 bases and J by 4 bases; unmatched bases: 6. CDR3 residues: CASSVALGDRGETQYF. CDR3 bases: TGTGCCAGCAGCGTAGCTCTGGGGGACAGGGGAGAGACCCAGTACTTC.

The rearrangement links TRBV3-1 (or the pseudogene TRBV3-2) to TRBJ1-6; D is perhaps TRBD1 (6 bases). The germline gives CDR1 LGHDT, CDR2 YNNKEL (reference sequence). Trimming pared 5 bases from V and 0 bases from J, leaving 17 bases between. The CDR3 contains 18 residues. The CDR3 sequence: CASSDRRTVSSYNSPLHF. In DNA, the CDR3 is TGTGCCAGCAGCGATCGAAGGACAGTAAGCTCCTATAATTCACCCCTCCACTTT.

V and J are TRBV19 and TRBJ2-1; the D gene is possibly TRBD2 (6 bases). This CDR3 has 13 residues. Trimming shortened V by 3 bases and J by 8 bases, and 11 bases separated the two germline ends. CDR1 is LNHDA, CDR2 SQIVND, per germline (reference sequence). The CDR3 coding sequence is TGTGCCAGTAGTATTGTGCGGGGCGATGAGCAGTTCTTC. Translating gives CASSIVRGDEQFF.